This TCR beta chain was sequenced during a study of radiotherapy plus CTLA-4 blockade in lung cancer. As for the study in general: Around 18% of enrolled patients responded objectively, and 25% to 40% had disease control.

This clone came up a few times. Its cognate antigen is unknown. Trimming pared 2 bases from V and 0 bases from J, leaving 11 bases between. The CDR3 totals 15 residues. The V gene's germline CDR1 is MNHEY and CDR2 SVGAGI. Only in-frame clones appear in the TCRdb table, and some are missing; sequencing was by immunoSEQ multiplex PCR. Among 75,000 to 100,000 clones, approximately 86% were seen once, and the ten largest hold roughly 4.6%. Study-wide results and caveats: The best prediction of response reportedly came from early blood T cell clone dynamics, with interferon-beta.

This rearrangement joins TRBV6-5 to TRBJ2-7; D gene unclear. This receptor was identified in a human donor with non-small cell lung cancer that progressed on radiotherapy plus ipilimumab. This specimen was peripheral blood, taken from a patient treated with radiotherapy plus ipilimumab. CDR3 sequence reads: CASSYRAVSSYEQYF. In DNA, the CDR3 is TGTGCCAGCAGTTACCGGGCGGTAAGCTCCTACGAGCAGTACTTC.